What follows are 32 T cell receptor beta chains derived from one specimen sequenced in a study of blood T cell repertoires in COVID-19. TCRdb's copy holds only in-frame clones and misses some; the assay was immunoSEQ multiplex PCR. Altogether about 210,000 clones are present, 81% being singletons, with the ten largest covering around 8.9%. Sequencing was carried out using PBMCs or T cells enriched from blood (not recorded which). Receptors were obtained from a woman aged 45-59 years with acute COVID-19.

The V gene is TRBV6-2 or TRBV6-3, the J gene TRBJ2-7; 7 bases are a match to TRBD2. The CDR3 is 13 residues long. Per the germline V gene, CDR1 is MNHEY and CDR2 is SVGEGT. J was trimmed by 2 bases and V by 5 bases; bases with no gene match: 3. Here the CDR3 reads CASSGDYPYEQYF. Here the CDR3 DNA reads TGTGCCAGCAGTGGGGACTATCCCTACGAGCAGTACTTC.

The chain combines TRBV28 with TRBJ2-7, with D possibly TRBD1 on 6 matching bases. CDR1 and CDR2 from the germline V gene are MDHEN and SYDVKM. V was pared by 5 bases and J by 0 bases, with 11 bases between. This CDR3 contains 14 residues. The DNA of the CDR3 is TGTGCCAGCAGTCTCGACAGGTACTCCTACGAGCAGTACTTC. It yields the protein CASSLDRYSYEQYF.

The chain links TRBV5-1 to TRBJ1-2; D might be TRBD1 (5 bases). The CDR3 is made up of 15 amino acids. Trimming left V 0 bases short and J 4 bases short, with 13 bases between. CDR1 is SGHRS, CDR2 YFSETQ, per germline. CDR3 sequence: CASSLGGTSTYGYTF. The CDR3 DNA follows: TGCGCCAGCAGCTTGGGAGGGACTTCAACCTATGGCTACACCTTC.

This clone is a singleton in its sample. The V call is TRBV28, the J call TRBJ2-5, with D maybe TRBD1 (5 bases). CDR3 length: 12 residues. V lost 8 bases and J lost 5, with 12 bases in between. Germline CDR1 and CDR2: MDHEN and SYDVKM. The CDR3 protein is CASARVGETQYF. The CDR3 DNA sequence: TGTGCCAGCGCCAGGGTAGGGGAGACCCAGTACTTC.

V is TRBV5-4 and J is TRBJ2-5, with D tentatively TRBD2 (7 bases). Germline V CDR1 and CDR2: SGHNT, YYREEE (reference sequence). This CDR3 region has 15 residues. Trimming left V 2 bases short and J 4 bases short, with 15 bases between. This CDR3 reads CASSLKGEGVETQYF. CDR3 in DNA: TGTGCCAGCAGCTTAAAGGGGGAGGGGGTAGAGACCCAGTACTTC.

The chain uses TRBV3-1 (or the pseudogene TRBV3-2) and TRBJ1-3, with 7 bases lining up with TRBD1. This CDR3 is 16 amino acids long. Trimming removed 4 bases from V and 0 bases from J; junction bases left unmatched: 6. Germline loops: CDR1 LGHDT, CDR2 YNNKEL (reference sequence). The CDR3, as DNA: TGTGCCAGCAGCCGACAGGGCTCATCCTCTGGAAACACCATATATTTT. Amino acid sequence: CASSRQGSSSGNTIYF.

As DNA, the CDR3 is TGTGCCAGCAGTGAATGGGGACAGCGCAATCAGCCCCAGCATTTT. This sequence encodes CASSEWGQRNQPQHF. The chain is built from TRBV2 and TRBJ1-5; TRBD1 matches 7 bases. Germline V CDR1 and CDR2: SNHLY, FYNNEI. This CDR3 spans 15 amino acids. The trim removed 2 bases at V and 2 bases at J, leaving 3 bases unmatched.

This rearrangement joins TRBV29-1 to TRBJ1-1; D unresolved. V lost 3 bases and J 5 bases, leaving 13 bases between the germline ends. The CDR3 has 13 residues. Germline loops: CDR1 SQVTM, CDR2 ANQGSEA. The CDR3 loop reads CSVDTGFGTEAFF. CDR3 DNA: TGCAGCGTTGATACGGGATTTGGTACTGAAGCTTTCTTT.

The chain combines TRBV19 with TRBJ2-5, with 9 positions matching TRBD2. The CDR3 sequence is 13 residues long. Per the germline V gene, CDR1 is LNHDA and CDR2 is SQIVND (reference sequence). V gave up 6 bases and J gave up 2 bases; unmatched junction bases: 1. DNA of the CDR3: TGTGCCAGTAGGACTAGCGGACAAGAGACCCAGTACTTC. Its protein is CASRTSGQETQYF.

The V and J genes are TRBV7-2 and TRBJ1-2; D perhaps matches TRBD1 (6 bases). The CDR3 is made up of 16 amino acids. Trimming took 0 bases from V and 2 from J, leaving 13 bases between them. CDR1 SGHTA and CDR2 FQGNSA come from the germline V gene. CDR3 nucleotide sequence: TGTGCCAGCAGCTTAGCCGGTGGGGGGGCGAACTATGGCTACACCTTC. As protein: CASSLAGGGANYGYTF.

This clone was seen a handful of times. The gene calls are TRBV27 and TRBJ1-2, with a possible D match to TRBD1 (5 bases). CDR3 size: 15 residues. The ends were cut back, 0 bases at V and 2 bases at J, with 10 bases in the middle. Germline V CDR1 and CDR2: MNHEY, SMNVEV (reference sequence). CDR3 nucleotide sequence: TGTGCCAGCAGTTTATCGGAGGGACTAAACTATGGCTACACCTTC. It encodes CASSLSEGLNYGYTF.

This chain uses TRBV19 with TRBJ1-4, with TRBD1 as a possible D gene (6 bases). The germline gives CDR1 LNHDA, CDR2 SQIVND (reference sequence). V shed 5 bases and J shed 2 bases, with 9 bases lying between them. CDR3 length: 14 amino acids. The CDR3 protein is CASSFTGTNEKLFF. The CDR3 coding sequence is TGTGCCAGTAGTTTTACAGGGACTAATGAAAAACTGTTTTTT.

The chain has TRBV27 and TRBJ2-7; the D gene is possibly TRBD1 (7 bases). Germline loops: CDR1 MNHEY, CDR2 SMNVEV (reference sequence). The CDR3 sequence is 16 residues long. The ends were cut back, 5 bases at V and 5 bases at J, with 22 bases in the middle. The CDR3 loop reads CASSRQRGRTTNEQYF. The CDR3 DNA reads TGTGCCAGCAGTCGCCAAAGGGGGCGGACTACAAACGAGCAGTACTTC.

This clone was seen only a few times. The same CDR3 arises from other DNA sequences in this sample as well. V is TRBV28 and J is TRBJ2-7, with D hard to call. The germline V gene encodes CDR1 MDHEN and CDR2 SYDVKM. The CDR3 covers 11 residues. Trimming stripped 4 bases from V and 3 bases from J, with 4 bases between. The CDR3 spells CASSSGYEQYF. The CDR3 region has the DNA TGTGCCAGCAGTTCGGGCTACGAGCAGTACTTC.

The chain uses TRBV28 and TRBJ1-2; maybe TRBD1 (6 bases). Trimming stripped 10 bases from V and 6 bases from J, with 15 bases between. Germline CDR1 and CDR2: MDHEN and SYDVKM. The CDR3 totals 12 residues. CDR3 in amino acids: CATNTGFHGYTF. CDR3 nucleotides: TGTGCCACCAATACAGGGTTTCATGGCTACACCTTC.

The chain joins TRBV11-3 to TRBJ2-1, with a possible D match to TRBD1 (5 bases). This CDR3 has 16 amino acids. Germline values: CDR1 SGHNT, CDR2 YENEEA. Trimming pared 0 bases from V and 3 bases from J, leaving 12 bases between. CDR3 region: CASSLEQQAGYNEQFF. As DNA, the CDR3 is TGTGCCAGCAGCTTAGAGCAACAGGCCGGCTACAATGAGCAGTTCTTC.

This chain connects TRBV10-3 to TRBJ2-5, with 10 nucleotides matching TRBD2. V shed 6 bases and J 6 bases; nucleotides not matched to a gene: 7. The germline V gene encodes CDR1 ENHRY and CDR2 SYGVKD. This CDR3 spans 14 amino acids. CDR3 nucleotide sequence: TGTGCCATCAGGGGGGCTAGCGGGAGCCAGACCCAGTACTTC. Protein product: CAIRGASGSQTQYF.

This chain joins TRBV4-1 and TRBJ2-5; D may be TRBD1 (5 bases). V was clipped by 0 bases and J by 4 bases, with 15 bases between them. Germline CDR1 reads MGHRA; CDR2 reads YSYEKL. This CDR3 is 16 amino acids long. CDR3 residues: CASSQEKQGRRETQYF. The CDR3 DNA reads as TGCGCCAGCAGCCAAGAAAAGCAGGGTAGGCGAGAGACCCAGTACTTC.

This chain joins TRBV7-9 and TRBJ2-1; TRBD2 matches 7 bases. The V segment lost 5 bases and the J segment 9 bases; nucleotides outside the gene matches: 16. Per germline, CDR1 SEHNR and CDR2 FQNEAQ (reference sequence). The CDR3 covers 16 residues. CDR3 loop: CASSRPLAERYVEQFF. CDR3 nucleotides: TGTGCCAGCAGCCGCCCCCTAGCGGAGAGATATGTTGAGCAGTTCTTC.

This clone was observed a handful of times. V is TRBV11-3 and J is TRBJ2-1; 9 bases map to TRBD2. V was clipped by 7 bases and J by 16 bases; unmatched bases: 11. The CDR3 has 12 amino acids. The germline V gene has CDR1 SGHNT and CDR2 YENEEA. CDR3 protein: CASTLDGTSSFF. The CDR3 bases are TGTGCCAGCACCCTCGACGGGACTAGCTCATTCTTC.

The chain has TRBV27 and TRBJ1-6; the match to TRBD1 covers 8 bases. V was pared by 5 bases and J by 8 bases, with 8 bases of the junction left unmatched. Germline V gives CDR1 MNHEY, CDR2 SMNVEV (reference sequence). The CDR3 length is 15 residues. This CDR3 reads CASSPAGGEYSPLHF. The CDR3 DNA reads TGTGCCAGCAGTCCCGCAGGGGGCGAATATTCACCCCTCCACTTT.

The CDR3 coding sequence is TGTGCCAGCAGTGATCCGGGACAGGGGGCCTCTTCACCCCTCCACTTT. Translated, it gives CASSDPGQGASSPLHF. The V and J genes are TRBV2 and TRBJ1-6, with TRBD1 matching over 12 bases. Trimming removed 3 bases from V and 9 bases from J; junction bases left unmatched: 6. The V gene's germline CDR1 is SNHLY and CDR2 FYNNEI. CDR3 length: 16 residues. Combining the CDR3 with reference TRBV2 and TRBJ1-6 gives the whole variable domain EPEVTQTPSHQVTQMGQEVILRCVPISNHLYFYWYRQILGQKVEFLVSFYNNEISEKSEIFDDQFSVERPDGSNFTLKIRSTKLEDSAMYFCASSDPGQGASSPLHFGNGTRLTVT.

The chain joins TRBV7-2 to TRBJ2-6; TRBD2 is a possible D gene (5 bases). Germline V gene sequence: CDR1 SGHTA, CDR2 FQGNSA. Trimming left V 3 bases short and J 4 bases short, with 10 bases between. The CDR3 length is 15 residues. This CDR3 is CASSLEVYGANVLTF. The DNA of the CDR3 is TGTGCCAGCAGCTTGGAGGTGTACGGGGCCAACGTCCTGACTTTC.

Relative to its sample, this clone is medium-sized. Written as DNA, the CDR3 is TGTGCCAGCTCACTCGACAGATACGAGCAGTACTTC. Translating it yields CASSLDRYEQYF. The gene calls are TRBV18 and TRBJ2-7; tentative D call: TRBD1 (5 bases). The CDR3 length is 12 residues. The germline V gene encodes CDR1 KGHSH and CDR2 LQKENI. Trimming removed 4 bases at V and 4 bases at J, with 8 bases between. Filled out from reference TRBV18 and TRBJ2-7, the complete variable domain reads NAGVMQNPRHLVRRRGQEARLRCSPMKGHSHVYWYRQLPEEGLKFMVYLQKENIIDESGMPKERFSAEFPKEGPSILRIQQVVRGDSAAYFCASSLDRYEQYFGPGTRLTVT.

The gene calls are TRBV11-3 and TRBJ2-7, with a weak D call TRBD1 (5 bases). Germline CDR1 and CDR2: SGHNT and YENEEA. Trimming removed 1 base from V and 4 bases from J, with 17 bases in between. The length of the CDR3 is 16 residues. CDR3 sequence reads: CASSLGRDVGGYEQYF. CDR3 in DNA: TGTGCCAGCAGCTTAGGCAGGGATGTTGGTGGGTACGAGCAGTACTTC.

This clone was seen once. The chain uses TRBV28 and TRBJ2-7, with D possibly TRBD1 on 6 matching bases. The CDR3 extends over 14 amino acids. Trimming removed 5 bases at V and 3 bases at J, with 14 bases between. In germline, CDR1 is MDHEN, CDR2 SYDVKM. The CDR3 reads CASSPRDMYYEQYF. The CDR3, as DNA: TGTGCCAGCAGTCCCAGGGACATGTACTACGAGCAGTACTTC.

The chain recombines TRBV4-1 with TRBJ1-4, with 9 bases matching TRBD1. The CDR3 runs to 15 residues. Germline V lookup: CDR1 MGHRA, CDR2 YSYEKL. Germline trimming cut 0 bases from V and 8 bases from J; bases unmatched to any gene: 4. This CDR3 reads CASSQEATGGEKLFF. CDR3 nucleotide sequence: TGCGCCAGCAGCCAAGAGGCAACAGGGGGCGAAAAACTGTTTTTT.

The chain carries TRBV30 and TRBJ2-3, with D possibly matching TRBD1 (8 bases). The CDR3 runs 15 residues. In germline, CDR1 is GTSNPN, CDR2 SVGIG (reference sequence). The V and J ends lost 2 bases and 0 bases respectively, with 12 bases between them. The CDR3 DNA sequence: TGTGCCTGGAGTAAACAGGGGGGGAGCACAGATACGCAGTATTTT. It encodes CAWSKQGGSTDTQYF.

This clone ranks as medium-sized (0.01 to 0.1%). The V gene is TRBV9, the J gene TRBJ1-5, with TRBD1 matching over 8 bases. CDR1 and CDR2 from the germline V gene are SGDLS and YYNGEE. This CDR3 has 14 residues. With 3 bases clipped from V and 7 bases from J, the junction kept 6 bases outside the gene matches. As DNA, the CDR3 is TGTGCCAGCAGCGCCGATGACAGGGGCCAGCCCCAGCATTTT. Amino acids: CASSADDRGQPQHF. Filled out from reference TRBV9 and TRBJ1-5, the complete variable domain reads DSGVTQTPKHLITATGQRVTLRCSPRSGDLSVYWYQQSLDQGLQFLIQYYNGEERAKGNILERFSAQQFPDLHSELNLSSLELGDSALYFCASSADDRGQPQHFGDGTRLSIL.

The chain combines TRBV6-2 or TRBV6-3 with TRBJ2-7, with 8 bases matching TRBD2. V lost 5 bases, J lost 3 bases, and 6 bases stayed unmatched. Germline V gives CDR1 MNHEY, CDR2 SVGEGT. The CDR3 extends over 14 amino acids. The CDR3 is CASSRLAGGYEQYF. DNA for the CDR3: TGTGCCAGCAGTCGCCTAGCGGGTGGCTACGAGCAGTACTTC.

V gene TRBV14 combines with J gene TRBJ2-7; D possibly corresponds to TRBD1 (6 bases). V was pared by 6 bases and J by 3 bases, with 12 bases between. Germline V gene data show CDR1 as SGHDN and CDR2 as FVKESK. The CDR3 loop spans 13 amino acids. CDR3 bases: TGTGCCAGCAGTCGACAGGTTTACTACGAGCAGTACTTC. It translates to CASSRQVYYEQYF.

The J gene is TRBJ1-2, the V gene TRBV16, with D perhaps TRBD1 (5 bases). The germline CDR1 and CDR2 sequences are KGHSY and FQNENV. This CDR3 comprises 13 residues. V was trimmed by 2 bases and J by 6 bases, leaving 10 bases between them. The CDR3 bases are TGTGCCAGCAGCCAAGCCCAGGGAAATGGCTACACCTTC. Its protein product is CASSQAQGNGYTF.